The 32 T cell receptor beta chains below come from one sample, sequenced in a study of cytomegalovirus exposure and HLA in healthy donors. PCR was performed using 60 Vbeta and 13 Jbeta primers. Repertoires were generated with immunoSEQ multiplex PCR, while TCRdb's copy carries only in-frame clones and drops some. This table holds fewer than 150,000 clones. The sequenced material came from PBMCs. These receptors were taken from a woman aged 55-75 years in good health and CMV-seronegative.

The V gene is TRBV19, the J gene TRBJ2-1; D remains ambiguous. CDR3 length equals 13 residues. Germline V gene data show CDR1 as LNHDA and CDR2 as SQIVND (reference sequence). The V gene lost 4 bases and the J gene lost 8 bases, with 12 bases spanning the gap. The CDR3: CASSSGSWDEQFF. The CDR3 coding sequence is TGTGCCAGTAGTAGCGGTTCCTGGGATGAGCAGTTCTTC.

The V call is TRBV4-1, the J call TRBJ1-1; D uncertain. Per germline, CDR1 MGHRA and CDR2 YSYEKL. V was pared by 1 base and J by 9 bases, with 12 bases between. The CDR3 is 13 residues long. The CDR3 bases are TGCGCCAGCAGCCAAGCCCCCAGGTCCAAAGCTTTCTTT. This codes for CASSQAPRSKAFF.

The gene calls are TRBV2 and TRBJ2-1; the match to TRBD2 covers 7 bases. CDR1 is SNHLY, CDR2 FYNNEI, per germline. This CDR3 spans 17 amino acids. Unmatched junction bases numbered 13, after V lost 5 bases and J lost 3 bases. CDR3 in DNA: TGTGCCAGCAGTCTCTATCTTTCGGGACTAAACTACAATGAGCAGTTCTTC. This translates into CASSLYLSGLNYNEQFF.

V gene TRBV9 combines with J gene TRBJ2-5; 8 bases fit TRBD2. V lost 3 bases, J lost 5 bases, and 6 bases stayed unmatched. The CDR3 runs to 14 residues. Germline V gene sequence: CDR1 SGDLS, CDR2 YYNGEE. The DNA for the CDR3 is TGTGCCAGCAGCGGCGGGGGGCCGGTGGAGACCCAGTACTTC. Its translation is CASSGGGPVETQYF. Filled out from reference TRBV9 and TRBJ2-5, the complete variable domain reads DSGVTQTPKHLITATGQRVTLRCSPRSGDLSVYWYQQSLDQGLQFLIQYYNGEERAKGNILERFSAQQFPDLHSELNLSSLELGDSALYFCASSGGGPVETQYFGPGTRLLVL.

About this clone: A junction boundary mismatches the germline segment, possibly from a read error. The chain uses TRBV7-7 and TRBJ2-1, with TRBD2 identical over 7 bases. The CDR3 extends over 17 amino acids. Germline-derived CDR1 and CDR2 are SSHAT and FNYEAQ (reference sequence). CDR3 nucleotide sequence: TGTGCTAGCAGCTTAGGCCCTAGCGGAAACAGGTACAATGAGCAGTTCTTC. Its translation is CASSLGPSGNRYNEQFF.

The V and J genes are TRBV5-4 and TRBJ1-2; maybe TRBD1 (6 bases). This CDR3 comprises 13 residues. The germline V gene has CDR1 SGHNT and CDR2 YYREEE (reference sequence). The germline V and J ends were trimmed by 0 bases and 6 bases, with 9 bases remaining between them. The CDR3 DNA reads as TGTGCCAGCAGCTTGGAGTCAGGGGATGGCTACACCTTC. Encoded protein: CASSLESGDGYTF. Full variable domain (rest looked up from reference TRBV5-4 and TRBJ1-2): ETGVTQSPTHLIKTRGQQVTLRCSSQSGHNTVSWYQQALGQGPQFIFQYYREEENGRGNFPPRFSGLQFPNYSSELNVNALELDDSALYLCASSLESGDGYTFGSGTRLTVV.

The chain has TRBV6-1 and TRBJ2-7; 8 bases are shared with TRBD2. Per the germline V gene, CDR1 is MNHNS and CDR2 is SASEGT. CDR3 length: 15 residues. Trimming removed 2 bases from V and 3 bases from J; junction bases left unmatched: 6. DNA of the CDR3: TGTGCCAGCAGTGAACGCGGGGGGTTCGACTACGAGCAGTACTTC. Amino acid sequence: CASSERGGFDYEQYF.

Here the CDR3 DNA reads TGTGCCAGCAGTGAGCACGGGACAGGCGGAGCCAAAAACATTCAGTACTTC. It codes for CASSEHGTGGAKNIQYF. V and J are TRBV6-1 and TRBJ2-4, with 8 bases that match TRBD1. CDR1 MNHNS and CDR2 SASEGT come from the germline V gene. This CDR3 spans 17 amino acids. The J segment lost 0 bases and the V segment lost 3 bases, leaving 7 bases of the junction unmatched.

The DNA for the CDR3 is TGCGCCAGCAGCTTGGGAGGGAGGGCCTCCAATGAGCAGTTCTTC. Its protein is CASSLGGRASNEQFF. The genes are TRBV5-1 and TRBJ2-1; 7 bases align to TRBD2. This CDR3 is 15 amino acids long. V lost 0 bases to trimming and J lost 6 bases; unmatched junction nucleotides: 6. In germline, CDR1 is SGHRS, CDR2 YFSETQ.

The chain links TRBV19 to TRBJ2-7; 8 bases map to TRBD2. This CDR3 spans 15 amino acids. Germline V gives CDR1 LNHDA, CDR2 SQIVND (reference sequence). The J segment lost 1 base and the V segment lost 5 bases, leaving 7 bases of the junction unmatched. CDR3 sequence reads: CASSSPSGRSYEQYF. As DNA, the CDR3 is TGTGCCAGTAGTTCCCCAAGCGGGAGATCCTACGAGCAGTACTTC.

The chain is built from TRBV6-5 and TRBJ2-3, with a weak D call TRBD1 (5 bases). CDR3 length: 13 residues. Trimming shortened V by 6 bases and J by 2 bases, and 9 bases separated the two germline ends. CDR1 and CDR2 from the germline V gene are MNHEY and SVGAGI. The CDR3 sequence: CASRRTITDTQYF. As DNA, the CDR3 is TGTGCCAGCAGGCGGACAATCACAGATACGCAGTATTTT.

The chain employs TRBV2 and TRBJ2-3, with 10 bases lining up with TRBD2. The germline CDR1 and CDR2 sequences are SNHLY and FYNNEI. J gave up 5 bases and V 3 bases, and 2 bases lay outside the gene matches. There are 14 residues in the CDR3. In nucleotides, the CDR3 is TGTGCCAGCAGTGACCTAGCGGGAGAAGATACGCAGTATTTT. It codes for CASSDLAGEDTQYF.

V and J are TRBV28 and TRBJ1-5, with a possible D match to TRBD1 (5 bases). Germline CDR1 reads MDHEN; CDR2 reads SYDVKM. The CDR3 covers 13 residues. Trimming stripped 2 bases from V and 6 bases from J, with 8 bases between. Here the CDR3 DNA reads TGTGCCAGCAGTTTACGGGGGTCTCAGCCCCAGCATTTT. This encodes CASSLRGSQPQHF.

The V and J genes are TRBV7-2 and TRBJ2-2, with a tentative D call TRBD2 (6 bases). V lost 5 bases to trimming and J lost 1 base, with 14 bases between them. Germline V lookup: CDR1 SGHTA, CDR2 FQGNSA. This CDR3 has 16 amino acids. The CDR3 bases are TGTGCCAGCAGCCCAAGGACCGGGAGGAACACCGGGGAGCTGTTTTTT. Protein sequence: CASSPRTGRNTGELFF.

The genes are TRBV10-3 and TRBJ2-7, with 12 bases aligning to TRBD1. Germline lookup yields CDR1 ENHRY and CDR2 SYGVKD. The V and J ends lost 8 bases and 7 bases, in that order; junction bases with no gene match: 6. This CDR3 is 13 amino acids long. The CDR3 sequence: CAIEGQGAGEQYF. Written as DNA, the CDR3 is TGTGCCATCGAGGGACAGGGGGCTGGGGAGCAGTACTTC.

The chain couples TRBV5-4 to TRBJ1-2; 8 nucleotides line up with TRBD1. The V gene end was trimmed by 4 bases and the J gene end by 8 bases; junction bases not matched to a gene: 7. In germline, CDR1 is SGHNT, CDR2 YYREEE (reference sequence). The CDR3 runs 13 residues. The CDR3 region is CASSPTGVNGYTF. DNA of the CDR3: TGTGCCAGCAGCCCGACAGGGGTGAACGGCTACACCTTC.

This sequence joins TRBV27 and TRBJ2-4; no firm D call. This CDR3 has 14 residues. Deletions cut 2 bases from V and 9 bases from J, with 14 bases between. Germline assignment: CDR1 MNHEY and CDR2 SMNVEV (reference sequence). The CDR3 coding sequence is TGTGCCAGCAGTTTAGATGGTAGTCTGAGCATTCAGTACTTC. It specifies CASSLDGSLSIQYF.

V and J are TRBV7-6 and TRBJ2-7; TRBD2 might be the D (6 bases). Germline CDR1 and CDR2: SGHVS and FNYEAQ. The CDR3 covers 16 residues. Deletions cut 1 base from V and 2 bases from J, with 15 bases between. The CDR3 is CASSLGSGSGTYEQYF. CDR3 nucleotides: TGTGCCAGCAGCTTAGGTAGTGGTAGCGGAACCTACGAGCAGTACTTC.

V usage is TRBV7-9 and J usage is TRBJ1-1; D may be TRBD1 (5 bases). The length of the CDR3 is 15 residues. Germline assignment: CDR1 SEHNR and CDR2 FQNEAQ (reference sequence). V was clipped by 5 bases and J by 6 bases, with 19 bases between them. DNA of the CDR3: TGTGCCAGCAGCCCCCAGACACCCGGGGGGGCTGAAGCTTTCTTT. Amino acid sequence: CASSPQTPGGAEAFF.

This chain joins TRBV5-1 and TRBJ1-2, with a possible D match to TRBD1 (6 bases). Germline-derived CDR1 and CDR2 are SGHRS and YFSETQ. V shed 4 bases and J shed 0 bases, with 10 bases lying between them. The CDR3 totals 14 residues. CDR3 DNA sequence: TGCGCCAGCAGCAGCCAGGGGCCTAACTATGGCTACACCTTC. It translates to CASSSQGPNYGYTF.

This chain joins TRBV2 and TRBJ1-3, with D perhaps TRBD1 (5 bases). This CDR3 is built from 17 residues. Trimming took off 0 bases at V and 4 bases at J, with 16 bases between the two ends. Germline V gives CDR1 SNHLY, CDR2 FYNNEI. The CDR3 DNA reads TGTGCCAGCAGTGAAGCACCCTACGGGGGTGCGGGAAACACCATATATTTT. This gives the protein CASSEAPYGGAGNTIYF.

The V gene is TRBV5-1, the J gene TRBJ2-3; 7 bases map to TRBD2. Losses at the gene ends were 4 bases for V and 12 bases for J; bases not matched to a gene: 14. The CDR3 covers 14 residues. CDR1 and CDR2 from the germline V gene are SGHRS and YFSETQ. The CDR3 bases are TGCGCCAGCAGCCCCGGGACTACCGCGAGAACTCAGTATTTT. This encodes CASSPGTTARTQYF.

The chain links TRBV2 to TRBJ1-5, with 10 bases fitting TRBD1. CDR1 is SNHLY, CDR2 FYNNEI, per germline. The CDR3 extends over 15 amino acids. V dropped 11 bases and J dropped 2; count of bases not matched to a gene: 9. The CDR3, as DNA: TGTGCCGGGGGGAAGGGGACAGGGGGCAATCAGCCCCAGCATTTT. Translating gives CAGGKGTGGNQPQHF.

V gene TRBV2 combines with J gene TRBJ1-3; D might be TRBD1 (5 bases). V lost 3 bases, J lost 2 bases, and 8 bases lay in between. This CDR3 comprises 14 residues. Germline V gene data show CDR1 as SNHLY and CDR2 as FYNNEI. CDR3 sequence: CASSESRAGNTIYF. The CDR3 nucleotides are TGTGCCAGCAGTGAGAGCAGGGCTGGAAACACCATATATTTT.

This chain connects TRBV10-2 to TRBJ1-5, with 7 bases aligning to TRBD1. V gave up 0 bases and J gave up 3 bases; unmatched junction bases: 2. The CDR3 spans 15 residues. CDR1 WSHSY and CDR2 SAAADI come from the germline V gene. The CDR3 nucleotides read TGCGCCAGCAGTGAGTCACAGGGGCACAATCAGCCCCAGCATTTT. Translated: CASSESQGHNQPQHF.

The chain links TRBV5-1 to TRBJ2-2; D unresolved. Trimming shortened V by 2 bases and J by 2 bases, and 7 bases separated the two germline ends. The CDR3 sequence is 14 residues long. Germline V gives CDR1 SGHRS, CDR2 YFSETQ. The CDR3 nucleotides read TGCGCCAGCAGCTTAAGCCCCAACACCGGGGAGCTGTTTTTT. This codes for CASSLSPNTGELFF.

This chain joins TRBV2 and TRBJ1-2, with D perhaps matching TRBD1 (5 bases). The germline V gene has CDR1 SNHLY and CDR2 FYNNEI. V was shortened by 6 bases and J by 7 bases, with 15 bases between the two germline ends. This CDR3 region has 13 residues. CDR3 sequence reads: CASSKGTLTGYTF. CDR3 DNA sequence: TGTGCCAGCAGCAAAGGGACTTTAACTGGCTACACCTTC. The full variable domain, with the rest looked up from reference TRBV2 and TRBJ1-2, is EPEVTQTPSHQVTQMGQEVILRCVPISNHLYFYWYRQILGQKVEFLVSFYNNEISEKSEIFDDQFSVERPDGSNFTLKIRSTKLEDSAMYFCASSKGTLTGYTFGSGTRLTVV.

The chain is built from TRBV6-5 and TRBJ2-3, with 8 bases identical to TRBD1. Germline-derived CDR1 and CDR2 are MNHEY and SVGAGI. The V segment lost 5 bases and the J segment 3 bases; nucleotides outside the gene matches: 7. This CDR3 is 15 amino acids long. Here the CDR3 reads CASSRTGWRTDTQYF. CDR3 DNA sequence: TGTGCCAGCAGTCGGACAGGGTGGAGGACAGATACGCAGTATTTT.

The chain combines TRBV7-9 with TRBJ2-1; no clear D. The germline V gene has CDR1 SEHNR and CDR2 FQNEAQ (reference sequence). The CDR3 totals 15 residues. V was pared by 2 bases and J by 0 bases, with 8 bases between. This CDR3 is CASSLRGSSYNEQFF. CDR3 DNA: TGTGCCAGCAGCTTACGTGGCAGCTCCTACAATGAGCAGTTCTTC.

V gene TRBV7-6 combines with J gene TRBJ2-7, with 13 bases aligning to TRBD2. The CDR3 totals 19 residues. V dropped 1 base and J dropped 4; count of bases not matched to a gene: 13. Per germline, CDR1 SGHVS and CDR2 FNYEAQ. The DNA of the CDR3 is TGTGCCAGCAGCTTAGGATCGTTCCGGGGACTAGCGGGAATTTACGAGCAGTACTTC. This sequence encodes CASSLGSFRGLAGIYEQYF.

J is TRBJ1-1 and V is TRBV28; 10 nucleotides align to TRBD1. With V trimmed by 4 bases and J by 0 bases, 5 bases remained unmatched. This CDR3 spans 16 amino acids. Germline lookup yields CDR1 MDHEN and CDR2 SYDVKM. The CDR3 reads CASSWTGGGMNTEAFF. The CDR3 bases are TGTGCCAGCAGTTGGACAGGGGGGGGGATGAACACTGAAGCTTTCTTT.

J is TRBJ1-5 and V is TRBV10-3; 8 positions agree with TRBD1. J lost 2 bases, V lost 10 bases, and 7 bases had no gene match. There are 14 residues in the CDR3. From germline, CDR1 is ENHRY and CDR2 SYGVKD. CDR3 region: CATNRGGGNQPQHF. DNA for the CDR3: TGTGCCACGAACAGGGGGGGAGGCAATCAGCCCCAGCATTTT.